This T cell receptor beta chain was obtained from a study of T cell repertoires in cytomegalovirus infection. Turning to the study itself: Indicated by public TCR beta signatures were CMV infection and matching HLA type. Study results and caveats: There were HLA-C-restricted CMV-specific TCR beta clonotypes dominating the ex vivo response.

A remark on this clonotype: Antigen: not known.

TCRdb redid the calling of the reads with MiXCR, one entry per CDR3 protein. The sample consists of about 770,000 distinct CDR3 sequences, 25% to 30% of them appearing once. The CDR3 totals 11 residues. Per germline, CDR1 MNHNS and CDR2 SASEGT. V was pared by 7 bases and J by 3 bases, with 7 bases between. Specimen: cultured CD8+ T cells from PBMCs, collected from culture after CMV antigen stimulation. The receptor was isolated from a human donor in good health (CMV status not recorded). Some clones in this sample may be carry-over from other donors' samples. This sequence joins TRBV6-1 and TRBJ2-7; no reliable D call. The CDR3: CASKDDYEQYF. The CDR3 nucleotides are TGTGCCAGCAAGGACGACTACGAGCAGTACTTC.